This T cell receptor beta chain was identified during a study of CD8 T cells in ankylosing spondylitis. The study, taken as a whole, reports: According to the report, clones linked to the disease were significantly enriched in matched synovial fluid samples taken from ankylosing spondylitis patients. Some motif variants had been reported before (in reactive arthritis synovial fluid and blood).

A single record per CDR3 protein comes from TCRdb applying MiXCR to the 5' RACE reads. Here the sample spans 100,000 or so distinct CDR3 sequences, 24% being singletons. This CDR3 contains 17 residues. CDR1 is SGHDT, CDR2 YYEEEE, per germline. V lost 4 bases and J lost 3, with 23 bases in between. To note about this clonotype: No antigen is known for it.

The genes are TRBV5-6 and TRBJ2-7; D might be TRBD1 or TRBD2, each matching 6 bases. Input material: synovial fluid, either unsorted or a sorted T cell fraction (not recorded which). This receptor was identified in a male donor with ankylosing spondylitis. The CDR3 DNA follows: TGTGCCAGCAGCCCCCCGGGGGCAGGGCCCATCCTCTACGAGCAGTACTTC. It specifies CASSPPGAGPILYEQYF. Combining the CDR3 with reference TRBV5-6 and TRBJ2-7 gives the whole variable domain DAGVTQSPTHLIKTRGQQVTLRCSPKSGHDTVSWYQQALGQGPQFIFQYYEEEERQRGNFPDRFSGHQFPNYSSELNVNALLLGDSALYLCASSPPGAGPILYEQYFGPGTRLTVT.